A selection of T cell receptor beta chains follows, all from one sample in a study of healthy donors' naive CD4 and CD8 T cells. TCRdb processed the reads anew with MiXCR; each CDR3 protein has one entry. The profile shows about 200,000 distinct CDR3 sequences, over 60% of them singletons. The sequencing sample was made of naive CD4+ and CD8+ T cells sorted from blood, pooled from several donors. These receptor sequences come from a pool of human donors in good health; the sample pools cells from several healthy donors. CDR3s include the opening cysteine and the closing phenylalanine or tryptophan. Each record gives: CDR3 DNA, CDR3 protein, clone size, D gene, J gene, V gene. A D gene is named only where the DNA matches it firmly. Clone size is given for some rows only: seen once, a few or many times, or a class if the clone is expanded.

DNA: TGTGCCAGCAGTGTGCTGGGTAGCGGCAGGGCCCAGTACTTC
CDR3: CASSVLGSGRAQYF
size: -
D: -
J: TRBJ2-5
V: TRBV27

DNA: TGTGCCAGCAGTTTGTCCCAGGGGGGCGAGCAGTACTTC
CDR3: CASSLSQGGEQYF
size: -
D: -
J: TRBJ2-7
V: TRBV27

DNA: TGTGCCAGCAGTCTAGCGGGAGGAGGGTTCCCAGAGCAGTTCTTC
CDR3: CASSLAGGGFPEQFF
size: -
D: TRBD2
J: TRBJ2-1
V: TRBV27

DNA: TGTGCCATCAGTGAGAGGGCAGGGGGCTTGAACACTGAAGCTTTCTTT
CDR3: CAISERAGGLNTEAFF
size: few
D: TRBD1
J: TRBJ1-1
V: TRBV10-3

DNA: TGCAGCGCCGCCCTTGGAGGGCAGCGGGGCTACACCTTC
CDR3: CSAALGGQRGYTF
size: -
D: -
J: TRBJ1-2
V: TRBV29-1

DNA: TGTGCCAGCAGCCTGGACAGGGGACGGTACGAGCAGTACTTC
CDR3: CASSLDRGRYEQYF
size: -
D: TRBD1
J: TRBJ2-7
V: TRBV5-6

DNA: TGTGCCAGCAGCTTAGCGAGCGGGAGTGGGACCAATGAGCAGTTCTTC
CDR3: CASSLASGSGTNEQFF
size: -
D: TRBD2
J: TRBJ2-1
V: TRBV7-8

DNA: TGTGCCAGCACCGACAACAGAAGCCCCGAGCAGTACTTC
CDR3: CASTDNRSPEQYF
size: -
D: -
J: TRBJ2-7
V: TRBV12-3/TRBV12-4

DNA: TGTGCCTGGAGTGCACATGGACAGGCTAATCAGCCCCAGCATTTT
CDR3: CAWSAHGQANQPQHF
size: -
D: TRBD1
J: TRBJ1-5
V: TRBV30

DNA: TGCAGCGTTTCCCGACTAGCGGCAGCCTCCTACGAGCAGTACTTC
CDR3: CSVSRLAAASYEQYF
size: -
D: TRBD2
J: TRBJ2-7
V: TRBV29-1

DNA: TGCAGCGCTCCAGGGGATTCCAGCTCCTACAATGAGCAGTTCTTC
CDR3: CSAPGDSSSYNEQFF
size: -
D: -
J: TRBJ2-1
V: TRBV29-1

DNA: TGTGCCAGCAGTTTAAGCCCTCCGACTGAGACCCAGTACTTC
CDR3: CASSLSPPTETQYF
size: -
D: -
J: TRBJ2-5
V: TRBV27

DNA: TGTGCCAGCAGCCAAACAGGAAGCTCCTATAATTCACCCCTCCACTTT
CDR3: CASSQTGSSYNSPLHF
size: -
D: -
J: TRBJ1-6
V: TRBV28

DNA: TGCAGCGTTGCCCCGCACGGGCGAGATCAGCCCCAGCATTTT
CDR3: CSVAPHGRDQPQHF
size: -
D: -
J: TRBJ1-5
V: TRBV29-1

DNA: TGCAGCGTTCGGGAGGGTTGGGAGACCCAGTACTTC
CDR3: CSVREGWETQYF
size: -
D: TRBD2
J: TRBJ2-5
V: TRBV29-1

DNA: TGTGCCAGTAGAATGACAGGACTAGCGGGAGACGAGCAGTACTTC
CDR3: CASRMTGLAGDEQYF
size: -
D: TRBD2
J: TRBJ2-7
V: TRBV19

DNA: TGCAGTGCAAGCGGGCGGGAGCGGAGCACAGATACGCAGTATTTT
CDR3: CSASGRERSTDTQYF
size: -
D: TRBD2
J: TRBJ2-3
V: TRBV20-1

DNA: TGCAGCGTTGCCGGTAGGGCCACCTACGAGCAGTACTTC
CDR3: CSVAGRATYEQYF
size: -
D: -
J: TRBJ2-7
V: TRBV29-1

DNA: TGTGCTAGTGGTTTTCGGGACCCCTCTCAGCAGTACTTC
CDR3: CASGFRDPSQQYF
size: -
D: -
J: TRBJ2-7
V: TRBV12-5

DNA: TGTGCCAGCAGCTTGGACATCTCCTACGAGCAGTACTTC
CDR3: CASSLDISYEQYF
size: few
D: -
J: TRBJ2-7
V: TRBV7-6

DNA: TGTGCCAGTAGTAAAGGGACTAGCATTGAGCAGTTCTTC
CDR3: CASSKGTSIEQFF
size: -
D: TRBD2
J: TRBJ2-1
V: TRBV19

DNA: TGCAGCGTTGAGGGGTTAGCCTTTGAGCAGTTCTTC
CDR3: CSVEGLAFEQFF
size: -
D: -
J: TRBJ2-1
V: TRBV29-1

DNA: TGTGCCTGGATATCCCGACAGGTTGGGTACTTC
CDR3: CAWISRQVGYF
size: -
D: -
J: TRBJ2-7
V: TRBV30

DNA: TGTGCCAGCAGCTTAGCGAGGCAAGGGCCCCAAGTAGGCGGGAGAGGCACAGATACGCAGTATTTT
CDR3: CASSLARQGPQVGGRGTDTQYF
size: -
D: TRBD2
J: TRBJ2-3
V: TRBV7-8

DNA: TGTGCCACCCGGGAAGATAAGAGCAATCAGCCCCAGCATTTT
CDR3: CATREDKSNQPQHF
size: -
D: -
J: TRBJ1-5
V: TRBV15